The 5 T cell receptor beta chains presented below share a single source sample, sequenced in a study of T cells in Graves' hyperthyroidism and ophthalmopathy. Amplification yielded TCR beta CDR3 regions, with RNA transcripts as the source. HTBI primers were employed in a first-round RT-PCR of the TCR CDR3. TCRdb called the multiplex PCR reads again in MiXCR, with one record for every CDR3 protein. The sample carries roughly 660,000 distinct CDR3 sequences, around 16% recorded once. What was sequenced was blood. The receptor set was obtained from a man in his fifties or sixties with Graves' hyperthyroidism.

This clonotype was counted between two and nine times. The J gene is TRBJ2-3, the V gene TRBV12-3 or TRBV12-4, with TRBD2 identical over 10 bases. The CDR3 totals 16 residues. V lost 4 bases, J lost 0 bases, and 4 bases stayed unmatched. The CDR3 DNA reads TGTGCCAGCAGTTCCGGGACTAGCGCTAGCACAGATACGCAGTATTTT. Translated: CASSSGTSASTDTQYF.

This clonotype showed up just a few times. A junction end diverges from the germline sequence, so it may reflect a read error. The CDR3: CASSLGGPRNTEAFF. The CDR3 DNA is TGTGCCAGCAGCCTAGGTGGGCCCAGGAATACTGAAGCTTTCTTT. This chain uses TRBV13 with TRBJ1-1; the D is unclear. This CDR3 has 15 residues. The germline V gene has CDR1 PRHDT and CDR2 FYEKMQ (reference sequence). Looking up the rest from reference TRBV13 and TRBJ1-1 gives the full variable domain: AAGVIQSPRHLIKEKRETATLKCYPIPRHDTVYWYQQGPGQDPQFLISFYEKMQSDKGSIPDRFSAQQFSDYHSELNMSSLELGDSALYFCASSLGGPRNTEAFFGQGTRLTVV.

This clonotype has only a few counts. The CDR3: CASSSTGGSSYEQYF. CDR3 DNA sequence: TGTGCCAGCAGTTCAACGGGGGGGAGTTCCTACGAGCAGTACTTC. The J gene is TRBJ2-7, the V gene TRBV7-9; TRBD2 matches 8 bases. Germline CDR1 is SEHNR and CDR2 is FQNEAQ (reference sequence). CDR3 length: 15 amino acids. V shed 6 bases, J shed 1 base, and the junction held 8 bases outside the gene matches.

Many counts were recorded for this clonotype. The chain employs TRBV7-2 and TRBJ2-1; D is uncertain. The CDR3 consists of 15 residues. Trimming took 1 base from V and 4 from J, leaving 11 bases between them. Germline values: CDR1 SGHTA, CDR2 FQGNSA. The CDR3 loop reads CASSLVIAAYNEQFF. As DNA, the CDR3 is TGTGCCAGCAGCTTAGTGATAGCAGCTTACAATGAGCAGTTCTTC.

In this sample, this clonotype turned up a few times. This chain uses TRBV7-8 with TRBJ2-1, with 8 bases identical to TRBD2. J gave up 6 bases and V 1 base, and 14 bases lay outside the gene matches. The CDR3 extends over 18 amino acids. The germline V gene has CDR1 SGHVS and CDR2 FQNEAQ. CDR3 coding DNA: TGTGCCAGCAGCTTAGTGTGGTTGGCGGGAGGAGTTGCCAATGAGCAGTTCTTC. This gives the protein CASSLVWLAGGVANEQFF.